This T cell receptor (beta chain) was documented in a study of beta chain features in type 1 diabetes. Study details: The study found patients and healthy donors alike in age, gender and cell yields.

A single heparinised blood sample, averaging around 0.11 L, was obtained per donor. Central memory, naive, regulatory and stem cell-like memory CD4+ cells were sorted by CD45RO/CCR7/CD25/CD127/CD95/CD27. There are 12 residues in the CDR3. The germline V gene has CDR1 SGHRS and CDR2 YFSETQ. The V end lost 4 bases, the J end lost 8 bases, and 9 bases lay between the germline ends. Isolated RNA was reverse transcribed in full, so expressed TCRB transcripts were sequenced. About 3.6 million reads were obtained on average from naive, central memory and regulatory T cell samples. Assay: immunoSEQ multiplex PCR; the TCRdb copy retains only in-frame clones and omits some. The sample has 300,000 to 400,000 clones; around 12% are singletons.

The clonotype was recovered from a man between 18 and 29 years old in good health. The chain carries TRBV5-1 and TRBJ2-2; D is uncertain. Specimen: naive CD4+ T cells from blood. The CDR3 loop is CASSPVMGELFF. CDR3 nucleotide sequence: TGCGCCAGCAGCCCGGTTATGGGGGAGCTGTTTTTT.